A selection of T cell receptor beta chains follows, all from one sample in a study of blood T cell repertoires in COVID-19. Some clones are missing from TCRdb's copy, which holds only in-frame ones; the method was immunoSEQ multiplex PCR. The sample lists hundreds of thousands of clones; 88% were seen once. The sample consisted of PBMCs or T cells enriched from blood (not recorded which). The origin of the receptors is a woman aged 50 to 60 who had recovered from COVID-19. CDR3s include the opening cysteine and the closing phenylalanine or tryptophan. A D gene is named only where the DNA matches it firmly. The size entry is marked missing in some rows and otherwise reads once, few, many or a size class.

d_gene: .
j_gene: TRBJ1-2
abundance: .
v_gene: TRBV7-2
CDR3nt: TGTGCCAGCAGCCGTTCCAGGGGCCTCTTAAACTATGGCTACACCTTC
CDR3aa: CASSRSRGLLNYGYTF

d_gene: TRBD2
j_gene: TRBJ2-1
abundance: once
v_gene: TRBV28
CDR3nt: TGTGCCAGCAGTTTTTTCGTTCTAGCGGGTTCTTACAATGAGCAGTTCTTC
CDR3aa: CASSFFVLAGSYNEQFF

d_gene: TRBD2
j_gene: TRBJ2-3
abundance: .
v_gene: TRBV7-2
CDR3nt: TGTGCCAGCAGCTTAAGAATGGTGGGGACTAGCGGGACAGATACGCAGTATTTT
CDR3aa: CASSLRMVGTSGTDTQYF

d_gene: TRBD1
j_gene: TRBJ1-4
abundance: .
v_gene: TRBV24-1
CDR3nt: TGTGCCACCAGTCGCGGACAGGGGCAGGAAAAACTGTTTTTT
CDR3aa: CATSRGQGQEKLFF

d_gene: TRBD1
j_gene: TRBJ2-4
abundance: .
v_gene: TRBV28
CDR3nt: TGTGCCAGCAGTTTACGGGACAGACCTATAGCCAAAAACATTCAGTACTTC
CDR3aa: CASSLRDRPIAKNIQYF

d_gene: .
j_gene: TRBJ2-2
abundance: .
v_gene: TRBV16
CDR3nt: TGTGCCAGCAGCCAATCGAAGCTCGGGGAGCTGTTTTTT
CDR3aa: CASSQSKLGELFF

d_gene: TRBD2
j_gene: TRBJ2-1
abundance: .
v_gene: TRBV4-3
CDR3nt: TGCGCCAGCAGCCAGTGGGCCACCGGGACTAGCGGGAGCCCCGAGGACTGGGAGCAGTTCTTC
CDR3aa: CASSQWATGTSGSPEDWEQFF

d_gene: .
j_gene: TRBJ1-5
abundance: .
v_gene: TRBV24-1
CDR3nt: TGTGCCACCAGTAGACAGGATAGCAATCAGCCCCAGCATTTT
CDR3aa: CATSRQDSNQPQHF

d_gene: .
j_gene: TRBJ2-5
abundance: .
v_gene: TRBV28
CDR3nt: TGTGCCAGCGCCTCGCAGGGGACCGGCCAAGAGACCCAGTACTTC
CDR3aa: CASASQGTGQETQYF

d_gene: .
j_gene: TRBJ1-1
abundance: .
v_gene: TRBV28
CDR3nt: TGTGCCAGCAGTTTACAGGGGGAAGCTTTCTTT
CDR3aa: CASSLQGEAFF

d_gene: .
j_gene: TRBJ1-2
abundance: .
v_gene: TRBV28
CDR3nt: TGTGCCAGCAGCGGAAGAGGGGACATAGGAGGCTATGGCTACACCTTC
CDR3aa: CASSGRGDIGGYGYTF

d_gene: TRBD1
j_gene: TRBJ1-2
abundance: .
v_gene: TRBV27
CDR3nt: TGTGCCAGCAGTTTAAGGGGGACAGGGGATGGCTACACCTTC
CDR3aa: CASSLRGTGDGYTF

d_gene: TRBD2
j_gene: TRBJ2-5
abundance: .
v_gene: TRBV28
CDR3nt: TGTGCCAGCAGTCACATAGCGGGGAGGGCCGTATACCAAGAGACCCAGTACTTC
CDR3aa: CASSHIAGRAVYQETQYF

d_gene: TRBD1
j_gene: TRBJ1-5
abundance: .
v_gene: TRBV5-1
CDR3nt: TGCGCCAGCAGCTGGGACAGTAATCAGCCCCAGCATTTT
CDR3aa: CASSWDSNQPQHF

d_gene: .
j_gene: TRBJ1-3
abundance: .
v_gene: TRBV9
CDR3nt: TGTGCCAGCAGCCCCCGACAGAGTCCGAGCTCTGGAAACACCATATATTTT
CDR3aa: CASSPRQSPSSGNTIYF

d_gene: .
j_gene: TRBJ2-2
abundance: .
v_gene: TRBV19
CDR3nt: TGTGCCAGTAGTCGACACCAGGGAAGCGCCGGGGAGCTGTTTTTT
CDR3aa: CASSRHQGSAGELFF

d_gene: .
j_gene: TRBJ1-1
abundance: .
v_gene: TRBV4-2
CDR3nt: TGTGCCAGCAGCCAAGATATGGACGGGGTGGCTTTCTTT
CDR3aa: CASSQDMDGVAFF

d_gene: .
j_gene: TRBJ1-2
abundance: .
v_gene: TRBV28
CDR3nt: TGTGCCAGCAGTTTAAGGGGTCTTTCTAACTATGGCTACACCTTC
CDR3aa: CASSLRGLSNYGYTF

d_gene: TRBD2
j_gene: TRBJ2-5
abundance: .
v_gene: TRBV6-5
CDR3nt: TGTGCCAGCAGTTACGGTGTGGGAGGGCGAGAGACCCAGTACTTC
CDR3aa: CASSYGVGGRETQYF